This TCR beta chain was sequenced during a study of T-cell reconstitution after alpha-beta-depleted transplantation in children. Unique molecular identifiers tagged the TCRbeta library. MiXCR, applied by TCRdb to the PCR reads, yields one record per CDR3 protein. The sample records about 490,000 distinct CDR3 sequences, approximately 10% being singletons. Broader study findings: Newly produced T cells mostly accounted for T-cell counts and diversity one year post-transplant.

This clonotype was observed a handful of times. Its antigen is not known. Per the germline V gene, CDR1 is ENHRY and CDR2 is SYGVKD. This CDR3 spans 12 amino acids. Trimming removed 7 bases at V and 8 bases at J, with 12 bases between. The TCR originated in a child aged 2-15 years with inherited bone marrow failure, due to receive a stem cell transplant. Sequenced material: PBMCs, taken before TCRalphabeta/CD19-depleted stem cell transplant. J is TRBJ2-1 and V is TRBV10-3; D not certain. In DNA, the CDR3 is TGTGCCATCAACACTGACTCCGATGAGCAGTTCTTC. Translating gives CAINTDSDEQFF.